These 26 T cell receptor beta chains were sequenced from one sample in a study of beta chain features in type 1 diabetes. Isolated RNA was reverse transcribed in full, so expressed TCRB transcripts were sequenced. Profiled with immunoSEQ multiplex PCR; TCRdb holds only in-frame clones, not every one. The profile shows about 410,000 clones, approximately 14% of them singletons. What was sequenced was naive CD4+ T cells from blood. The receptor source for this set is a man younger than 45 in good health.

CDR3 sequence: CASSQRFRDSSYEQYF. Here the CDR3 DNA reads TGCGCCAGCAGTCAAAGGTTTCGGGATAGCTCCTACGAGCAGTACTTC. The chain recombines TRBV23-1 with TRBJ2-7, with D possibly matching TRBD2 (5 bases). TRBV23-1 is an open reading frame whose function is uncertain. This CDR3 has 16 residues. V gave up 2 bases and J gave up 0 bases, with 14 bases separating them.

The rearrangement uses TRBV9 and TRBJ2-3; the D is unclear. Trimming removed 3 bases from V and 2 bases from J, with 7 bases in between. The CDR3 extends over 13 amino acids. Germline loops: CDR1 SGDLS, CDR2 YYNGEE. The CDR3, as DNA: TGTGCCAGCAGCGAGGACCACACAGATACGCAGTATTTT. Translated, it gives CASSEDHTDTQYF.

In its sample, this clone was seen a few times. The chain carries TRBV5-6 and TRBJ1-2, with no clear D. Germline-derived CDR1 and CDR2 are SGHDT and YYEEEE. This CDR3 is built from 19 residues. Between the trimmed V and J ends, which lost 5 bases and 1 base, there was a span of 27 bases. As DNA, the CDR3 is TGTGCCAGCAGACCCATAAAGATCCAGTTGACGACGGATAACTATGGCTACACCTTC. It encodes CASRPIKIQLTTDNYGYTF.

The rearrangement joins TRBV9 to TRBJ2-1; D unclear. V was clipped by 0 bases and J by 3 bases, with 10 bases between them. The CDR3 has 15 residues. Germline V CDR1 and CDR2: SGDLS, YYNGEE. CDR3 in DNA: TGTGCCAGCAGCGTAGCTGGGGAACGCTACAATGAGCAGTTCTTC. It translates to CASSVAGERYNEQFF.

This clone was seen more than once but under ten times. The V gene is TRBV19, the J gene TRBJ1-5; 7 bases line up with TRBD1. Losses at the gene ends were 6 bases for V and 4 bases for J; bases not matched to a gene: 3. This CDR3 spans 13 amino acids. Germline V lookup: CDR1 LNHDA, CDR2 SQIVND (reference sequence). CDR3 nucleotides: TGTGCCAGTAGCCGGGACAGAAATCAGCCCCAGCATTTT. Translation: CASSRDRNQPQHF.

The sample holds a few counts of this clone. The CDR3: CASSPRQGSYYGYTF. CDR3 DNA sequence: TGTGCCAGCAGTCCACGACAGGGGAGCTACTATGGCTACACCTTC. The chain links TRBV27 to TRBJ1-2; the match to TRBD1 covers 8 bases. The CDR3 has 15 residues. The V gene's germline CDR1 is MNHEY and CDR2 SMNVEV (reference sequence). Trimming cost V 5 bases and J 3 bases; bases outside gene matches: 8.

This clone was recorded at least ten times. This chain connects TRBV30 to TRBJ2-7, with 8 positions matching TRBD2. Trimming removed 3 bases from V and 2 bases from J; junction bases left unmatched: 0. Per the germline V gene, CDR1 is GTSNPN and CDR2 is SVGIG (reference sequence). The CDR3 length is 12 residues. The CDR3 sequence is CAWRLAAYEQYV. The CDR3 coding sequence is TGTGCCTGGAGACTAGCGGCCTACGAGCAGTACGTC.

This clone showed up just a few times. The CDR3 ends on some other residue instead of the conserved phenylalanine or tryptophan, so this is likely a read error. The DNA is omitted, as the CDR3 cannot be located on it reliably, and the CDR3 follows TCRdb's listing. The rearrangement uses TRBV5-6 and TRBJ1-3. The CDR3 sequence runs 8 residues, both termini included. Germline V gene data show CDR1 as SGHDT and CDR2 as YYEEEE. CDR3 amino acids: CASSPPLS.

This clone was observed at least ten times. V usage is TRBV2 and J usage is TRBJ2-4, with D unclear. This CDR3 has 10 residues. V shed 9 bases and J shed 7 bases, with 7 bases lying between them. The germline V gene encodes CDR1 SNHLY and CDR2 FYNNEI. CDR3 region: CASSDNIQYF. CDR3 nucleotide sequence: TGTGCCAGTTCAGATAACATTCAGTACTTC.

This clone was detected only a few times. This chain connects TRBV7-9 to TRBJ1-1, with D possibly TRBD1 on 6 matching bases. The ends were cut back, 0 bases at V and 4 bases at J, with 12 bases in the middle. CDR1 and CDR2 from the germline V gene are SEHNR and FQNEAQ (reference sequence). There are 15 residues in the CDR3. CDR3: CASSLAGQRGTEAFF. CDR3 DNA sequence: TGTGCCAGCAGCTTAGCTGGACAGAGGGGCACTGAAGCTTTCTTT.

This chain uses TRBV7-6 with TRBJ1-1; TRBD1 is a possible D gene (5 bases). Germline CDR1 and CDR2: SGHVS and FNYEAQ. Trimming cost V 0 bases and J 1 base, with 12 bases left between them. The CDR3 length is 16 residues. Here the CDR3 DNA reads TGTGCCAGCAGCTTAGCGGGGGGAGGTCAGAACACTGAAGCTTTCTTT. Encoded protein: CASSLAGGGQNTEAFF.

The J gene is TRBJ2-1, the V gene TRBV11-3; TRBD2 matches at 7 bases. From germline, CDR1 is SGHNT and CDR2 YENEEA. V was pared by 5 bases and J by 9 bases, with 13 bases of the junction left unmatched. The CDR3 consists of 15 residues. CDR3 sequence: CASSPEGLPSGEQFF. In DNA, the CDR3 is TGTGCCAGCAGCCCAGAGGGACTACCCTCAGGTGAGCAGTTCTTC.

The genes are TRBV30 and TRBJ2-5, with D perhaps TRBD1 or TRBD2 (5 bases each). The ends were cut back, 6 bases at V and 2 bases at J, with 13 bases in the middle. Germline V gene sequence: CDR1 GTSNPN, CDR2 SVGIG (reference sequence). The CDR3 length is 13 residues. The CDR3 DNA is TGTGCCTGCCTGGGACCGTCTCAAGAGACCCAGTACTTC. Amino acids: CACLGPSQETQYF. Full variable domain (rest looked up from reference TRBV30 and TRBJ2-5): SQTIHQWPATLVQPVGSPLSLECTVEGTSNPNLYWYRQAAGRGLQLLFYSVGIGQISSEVPQNLSASRPQDRQFILSSKKLLLSDSGFYLCACLGPSQETQYFGPGTRLLVL.

This clone has more than one count but fewer than ten. V gene TRBV19 combines with J gene TRBJ2-3; 10 nucleotides match TRBD2. The CDR3 consists of 16 residues. V was pared by 5 bases and J by 2 bases, with 7 bases of the junction left unmatched. Germline assignment: CDR1 LNHDA and CDR2 SQIVND (reference sequence). DNA for the CDR3: TGTGCCAGTAGTCTCAGAACTAGCGGGAACACAGATACGCAGTATTTT. This encodes CASSLRTSGNTDTQYF.

The chain carries TRBV7-7 and TRBJ2-5; 8 bases are shared with TRBD2. V trimming: 5 bases; J trimming: 0 bases; junction bases outside the gene matches: 11. Germline CDR1 reads SSHAT; CDR2 reads FNYEAQ (reference sequence). The CDR3 is made up of 17 amino acids. CDR3 sequence: CASSVRPGLGNQETQYF. CDR3 coding DNA: TGTGCCAGCAGCGTAAGACCGGGACTAGGGAACCAAGAGACCCAGTACTTC.

This clone was detected only a few times. The CDR3: CASSSGKSEAFF. The CDR3, as DNA: TGTGCCAGCAGCTCCGGAAAGTCTGAAGCTTTCTTT. The chain carries TRBV7-8 and TRBJ1-1; no definite D call. The germline V gene encodes CDR1 SGHVS and CDR2 FQNEAQ. Trimming took off 4 bases at V and 6 bases at J, with 9 bases between the two ends. This CDR3 contains 12 residues.

In DNA form, the CDR3 reads TGTGCCTGGAGTGTATCGGGGCGGATGAACACTGAAGCTTTCTTT. It encodes CAWSVSGRMNTEAFF. The V and J genes are TRBV30 and TRBJ1-1; TRBD1 might be the D (5 bases). CDR1 and CDR2 from the germline V gene are GTSNPN and SVGIG (reference sequence). This CDR3 region has 15 residues. The V end was cut by 0 bases, the J end by 0 bases, with 11 bases between.

The chain uses TRBV10-3 and TRBJ1-1; the D gene is possibly TRBD1 (6 bases). The CDR3 has 15 amino acids. Trimming left V 0 bases short and J 1 base short, with 9 bases between. From germline, CDR1 is ENHRY and CDR2 SYGVKD. The CDR3 DNA is TGTGCCATCAGTGAGTCGGACAGCAAGAACACTGAAGCTTTCTTT. It is translated as CAISESDSKNTEAFF.

This clone was counted only a few times. The V and J genes are TRBV6-5 and TRBJ1-1; TRBD1 matches at 7 bases. Germline V lookup: CDR1 MNHEY, CDR2 SVGAGI. CDR3 length equals 14 residues. The V and J ends lost 3 bases and 4 bases, in that order; junction bases with no gene match: 5. CDR3 loop: CASSYLQGGTEAFF. The DNA of the CDR3 is TGTGCCAGCAGTTATCTCCAGGGGGGCACTGAAGCTTTCTTT.

CDR3 bases: TGTGCCAGCAGCCAAGAACTGGGCGGGAGGAGCGCCGGGGAGCTGTTTTTT. Translating gives CASSQELGGRSAGELFF. The chain links TRBV4-2 to TRBJ2-2, with 8 bases matching TRBD2. The CDR3 consists of 17 residues. Germline V lookup: CDR1 LGHNA, CDR2 YNFKEQ. With 0 bases clipped from V and 6 bases from J, the junction kept 9 bases outside the gene matches.

The CDR3 loop is CASSLAEAEETQYF. The CDR3 bases are TGTGCCAGCAGCTTAGCGGAGGCCGAAGAGACCCAGTACTTC. V is TRBV7-9 and J is TRBJ2-5, with D possibly matching TRBD2 (5 bases). With 0 bases removed from V and 3 bases from J, the gap between germline ends came to 8 bases. The V gene's germline CDR1 is SEHNR and CDR2 FQNEAQ (reference sequence). There are 14 residues in the CDR3.

This clone has just a few counts. The chain joins TRBV9 to TRBJ1-1; tentative D call: TRBD1 (6 bases). This CDR3 is 14 amino acids long. CDR1 SGDLS and CDR2 YYNGEE come from the germline V gene. Deletions cut 3 bases from V and 1 base from J, with 10 bases between. The CDR3 region has the DNA TGTGCCAGCAGCGGAGGACAGAGGAACACTGAAGCTTTCTTT. This sequence encodes CASSGGQRNTEAFF. The complete variable domain, with remaining parts taken from reference TRBV9 and TRBJ1-1, reads DSGVTQTPKHLITATGQRVTLRCSPRSGDLSVYWYQQSLDQGLQFLIQYYNGEERAKGNILERFSAQQFPDLHSELNLSSLELGDSALYFCASSGGQRNTEAFFGQGTRLTVV.

This clone showed up just a few times. This sequence joins TRBV9 and TRBJ1-3; D is possibly TRBD1 (5 bases). Germline V CDR1 and CDR2: SGDLS, YYNGEE. CDR3 size: 15 residues. V was cut by 0 bases and J by 3 bases, with 10 bases left in between. The CDR3: CASSVVGANGNTIYF. CDR3 nucleotides: TGTGCCAGCAGCGTAGTCGGGGCTAATGGAAACACCATATATTTT.

Only a few counts were recorded for this clone. CDR3 sequence reads: CASSVLDRSSSGNTIYF. In DNA, the CDR3 is TGTGCCAGCAGCGTGTTGGACCGCTCGAGCTCTGGAAACACCATATATTTT. This chain uses TRBV9 with TRBJ1-3; D call uncertain. The ends were cut back, 2 bases at V and 0 bases at J, with 15 bases in the middle. This CDR3 is built from 17 residues. Looked up from germline, CDR1 is SGDLS and CDR2 is YYNGEE.

The J gene is TRBJ1-5, the V gene TRBV4-1; 7 nucleotides align to TRBD1. Germline lookup yields CDR1 MGHRA and CDR2 YSYEKL. The CDR3 has 17 residues. J was trimmed by 0 bases and V by 0 bases; bases with no gene match: 5. In DNA form, the CDR3 reads TGCGCCAGCAGCCAAGAAGCAGGGGGTTATAGCAATCAGCCCCAGCATTTT. Its translation: CASSQEAGGYSNQPQHF.

This clone occurred a few times. The chain joins TRBV30 to TRBJ1-5, with 8 positions matching TRBD1. The germline V gene has CDR1 GTSNPN and CDR2 SVGIG (reference sequence). This CDR3 has 13 amino acids. V shed 2 bases, J shed 3 bases, and the junction held 0 bases outside the gene matches. Here the CDR3 DNA reads TGTGCCTGGAGTCAGGGGGCCAATCAGCCCCAGCATTTT. Its translation: CAWSQGANQPQHF. The variable domain in full, with the rest retrieved from reference TRBV30 and TRBJ1-5, is SQTIHQWPATLVQPVGSPLSLECTVEGTSNPNLYWYRQAAGRGLQLLFYSVGIGQISSEVPQNLSASRPQDRQFILSSKKLLLSDSGFYLCAWSQGANQPQHFGDGTRLSIL.